The 15 T cell receptor beta chains in this list originate from one sample, sequenced in a study of T cell repertoires in cytomegalovirus infection. These receptors have no known antigen. Using its own MiXCR run on the reads, TCRdb lists one record per CDR3 protein. Of tens of thousands of distinct CDR3 sequences listed, about 20% were seen once; the top ten hold approximately 68%. The sequenced sample was CD8+ T cells from cultured PBMCs, obtained from culture after CMV antigen stimulation. The receptors come from a human donor in good health (CMV status not recorded). Some clones in this sample may be carry-over from other donors' samples.

The chain uses TRBV4-3 and TRBJ2-3; D remains unclear. From germline, CDR1 is LGHNA and CDR2 YSLEER. The CDR3 is made up of 14 amino acids. V lost 1 base, J lost 5 bases, and 10 bases lay in between. The CDR3 reads CASSQVGSGDTQYF. CDR3 DNA: TGCGCCAGCAGCCAAGTAGGTTCAGGAGATACGCAGTATTTT.

This clonotype came up a few times. V and J are TRBV27 and TRBJ1-5; no clear D. There are 14 residues in the CDR3. V lost 4 bases and J lost 8, with 15 bases in between. Looked up from germline, CDR1 is MNHEY and CDR2 is SMNVEV (reference sequence). The CDR3 DNA is TGTGCCAGCAGTTCCACCTTAGTTTTAAAGCCCCAGCATTTT. This translates into CASSSTLVLKPQHF.

This clonotype has more than one count but fewer than ten. The chain has TRBV6-2 or TRBV6-3 and TRBJ2-3; D unclear. CDR1 is MNHEY and CDR2 is SVGEGT in the germline V gene. Trimming left V 2 bases short and J 0 bases short, with 15 bases between. This CDR3 contains 17 residues. The DNA for the CDR3 is TGTGCCAGCAGTTACAATGAAGTCGTAATGAGCACAGATACGCAGTATTTT. Amino acid sequence: CASSYNEVVMSTDTQYF.

This clonotype was observed a handful of times. This rearrangement joins TRBV7-2 to TRBJ1-1; 8 bases are a match to TRBD1. This CDR3 has 15 amino acids. Germline V CDR1 and CDR2: SGHTA, FQGNSA. With 1 base clipped from V and 4 bases from J, the junction kept 5 bases outside the gene matches. CDR3 loop: CASSLVQGAGTEAFF. For the CDR3, the DNA is TGTGCCAGCAGCTTAGTCCAGGGGGCGGGCACTGAAGCTTTCTTT.

This clonotype was observed at least ten times. V usage is TRBV7-2 and J usage is TRBJ2-5; D might be TRBD1 or TRBD2, each matching 6 bases. The CDR3 loop spans 15 amino acids. The germline V gene encodes CDR1 SGHTA and CDR2 FQGNSA. V was clipped by 1 base and J by 1 base, with 10 bases between them. The CDR3 loop reads CASSLDGGPQETQYF. The CDR3 DNA sequence: TGTGCCAGCAGCTTAGACGGGGGCCCCCAAGAGACCCAGTACTTC.

The table lists this clonotype with a few counts. CDR3 sequence: CASSQEKAQGAPIYEQYF. CDR3 coding DNA: TGCGCCAGCAGCCAAGAGAAGGCTCAGGGGGCCCCGATCTACGAGCAGTACTTC. This sequence joins TRBV4-1 and TRBJ2-7; 8 positions agree with TRBD1. Germline V lookup: CDR1 MGHRA, CDR2 YSYEKL. The CDR3 consists of 18 residues. After removal of 0 bases from V and 3 bases from J, the junction contained 13 bases not matched to a gene.

In this sample, this clonotype turned up a few times. The V and J genes are TRBV7-2 and TRBJ1-4, with 7 nucleotides matching TRBD1. The CDR3 has 13 amino acids. V was clipped by 5 bases and J by 7 bases; unmatched bases: 4. From germline, CDR1 is SGHTA and CDR2 FQGNSA. The CDR3 sequence: CASSQGDSEKLFF. The CDR3 coding sequence is TGTGCCAGCAGCCAGGGGGACAGTGAAAAACTGTTTTTT.

A few counts support this clonotype. CDR3 region: CASSLNQPQHF. The CDR3 nucleotides are TGTGCCAGCAGTTTGAATCAGCCCCAGCATTTT. The genes are TRBV28 and TRBJ1-5, with D hard to call. The CDR3 runs to 11 residues. Germline lookup yields CDR1 MDHEN and CDR2 SYDVKM. V lost 3 bases and J 4 bases, leaving 1 base between the germline ends. The full variable domain, completed using reference TRBV28 and TRBJ1-5, is DVKVTQSSRYLVKRTGEKVFLECVQDMDHENMFWYRQDPGLGLRLIYFSYDVKMKEKGDIPEGYSVSREKKERFSLILESASTNQTSMYLCASSLNQPQHFGDGTRLSIL.

The chain is built from TRBV6-2 or TRBV6-3 and TRBJ1-5; a possible D gene is TRBD1 (5 bases). V gave up 8 bases and J gave up 3 bases, with 11 bases separating them. The germline V gene has CDR1 MNHEY and CDR2 SVGEGT. The CDR3 covers 13 residues. The CDR3 reads CASGGRANQPQHF. In DNA, the CDR3 is TGTGCCAGCGGGGGTAGGGCCAATCAGCCCCAGCATTTT.

In its sample, this clonotype was seen a few times. The chain has TRBV7-2 and TRBJ2-7; 8 bases align to TRBD1. The V gene end was trimmed by 4 bases and the J gene end by 6 bases; junction bases not matched to a gene: 8. Germline V gives CDR1 SGHTA, CDR2 FQGNSA. This CDR3 comprises 14 residues. CDR3: CASSSPLDRVEQYF. The CDR3 bases are TGTGCCAGCAGCTCCCCTTTGGACAGGGTCGAGCAGTACTTC.

V gene TRBV7-9 combines with J gene TRBJ2-2, with 11 bases identical to TRBD2. The CDR3 totals 15 residues. The V and J ends lost 8 bases and 5 bases, in that order; junction bases with no gene match: 7. CDR1 and CDR2 (germline): SEHNR, FQNEAQ (reference sequence). Written as DNA, the CDR3 is TGTGCCAGCCGTAGCGGGGGGGCCGAAACCGGGGAGCTGTTTTTT. This gives the protein CASRSGGAETGELFF.

CDR3 coding DNA: TGCGCCAGCAGCCCTACTTTTGCGGGGGCTTACAATGAGCAGTTCTTC. It codes for CASSPTFAGAYNEQFF. The V and J genes are TRBV4-3 and TRBJ2-1; D perhaps matches TRBD2 (7 bases). CDR3 length: 16 amino acids. The V and J ends lost 4 bases and 4 bases respectively, with 17 bases between them. Germline V CDR1 and CDR2: LGHNA, YSLEER.

The chain recombines TRBV7-9 with TRBJ1-5; D is unresolved. Germline V lookup: CDR1 SEHNR, CDR2 FQNEAQ (reference sequence). The CDR3 has 14 residues. V was pared by 5 bases and J by 0 bases, with 8 bases between. This chain's CDR3 is CASSDGPSNQPQHF. Written as DNA, the CDR3 is TGTGCCAGCAGCGATGGCCCTAGCAATCAGCCCCAGCATTTT.

The chain uses TRBV18 and TRBJ1-5, with D maybe TRBD1 (6 bases). This CDR3 contains 15 residues. Trimming stripped 4 bases from V and 5 bases from J, with 15 bases between. In germline, CDR1 is KGHSH, CDR2 LQKENI. CDR3 region: CASSLAGHLYQPQHF. In DNA form, the CDR3 reads TGTGCCAGCTCACTAGCGGGACACCTTTATCAGCCCCAGCATTTT.

In its sample, this clonotype was seen many times. V usage is TRBV12-3 or TRBV12-4 and J usage is TRBJ2-1; D not certain. Trimming pared 10 bases from V and 5 bases from J, leaving 9 bases between. This CDR3 has 11 amino acids. In nucleotides, the CDR3 is TGTGCCACCCTACGGGACAATGAGCAGTTCTTC. Protein: CATLRDNEQFF.